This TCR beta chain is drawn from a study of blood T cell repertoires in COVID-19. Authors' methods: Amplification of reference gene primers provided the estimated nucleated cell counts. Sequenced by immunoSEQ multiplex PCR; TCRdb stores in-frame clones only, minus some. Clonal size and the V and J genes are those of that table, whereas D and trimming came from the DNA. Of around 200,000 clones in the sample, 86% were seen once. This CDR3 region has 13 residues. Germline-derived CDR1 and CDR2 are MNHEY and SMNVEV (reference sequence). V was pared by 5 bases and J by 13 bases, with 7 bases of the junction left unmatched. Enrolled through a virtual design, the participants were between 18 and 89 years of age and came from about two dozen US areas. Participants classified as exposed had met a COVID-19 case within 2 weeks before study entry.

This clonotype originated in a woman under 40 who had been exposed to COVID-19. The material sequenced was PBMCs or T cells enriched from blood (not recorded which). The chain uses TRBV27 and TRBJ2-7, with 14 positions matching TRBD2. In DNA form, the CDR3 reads TGTGCCAGCAGTCCGGGACTAGCGGGGGCGCGATACTTC. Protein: CASSPGLAGARYF.